This T cell receptor beta chain stems from a study of T cell responses to AZD1222 COVID-19 vaccine (dated by TCRdb to about 2021). As for the study more broadly: TCR sequencing covered over 230 trial participants: about 210 given two doses of AZD1222 and 26 given two doses of MenACWY control vaccine. Enrollment into the trials was organized by age into subgroups of 18-55, 56-69 and 70-plus years, and those subgroups contained about 160, 30 and 59 TCR-sequenced participants, respectively. The study at large found these results: A significant rise in spike-specific TCR breadth and depth was observed after two AZD1222 doses relative to day 0 and relative to MenACWY recipients. Most participants were white British and females outnumbered males, and the authors suggested that clonal diversity may have been underestimated. Epitopes outside the regions mutated in the B.1.351 and B.1.1.7 variants were reportedly recognized by nearly half of the unique spike-specific TCRs. The 56-69-year group was small, and its depth increase did not reach significance, likely because of low power. No day 14 peak-response samples were available, so repertoires were characterized only after the peak T cell response. Vaccine-associated CD4 TCRs spanned the whole spike protein, with dominant responses in regions 160-218 and 743-854. Conclusions about previously exposed vaccinees are limited, since just a handful of AZD1222 recipients were seropositive for SARS-CoV-2 at baseline.

The CDR3 regions of human TCRbeta chains were analyzed by immunosequencing. The authors' analysis ran thus. Repertoire TCRs were checked for matches against a reference library of SARS-CoV-2-specific TCRs that had been generated using the MIRA antigen-specificity platform. Breadth was defined as the fraction of unique TCRs that were SARS-CoV-2-associated, and depth was defined as the fraction of total T cells that were SARS-CoV-2-associated. Using the MIRA data, each spike-specific TCR was assigned both to the spike region to which the TCR was reactive and to a CD4 or CD8 class. Log10-transformed breadth and depth values were compared by one-way ANOVA with Sidak's multiple comparisons tests. The immuneACCESS repertoire file appears here via TCRdb, limited to in-frame rearrangements. These files lack a portion of the clones; in checked studies, under half of the deficit traces to unresolved V genes, and the cause of the others is not known. That table supplies the V and J calls and clone size; D and trimming were determined from the DNA. The sample table holds around 140,000 clones, of which around 92% were seen once. Around 1.9% of the sample is in the top ten clones.

With regard to this clone: What this receptor recognizes is not known. Per-nucleotide qualities are absent, and no much larger clonotype sits a single base away.

Taken with the paper, the label for time point translates to: about 28 days (+/-7) after the second vaccine dose. Because spike-specific TCR depth and breadth did not differ between the two schedules, AZD1222 recipients who got a second dose at roughly 4 weeks were pooled with those who got a second dose at roughly 12 weeks. Vaccinee samples were obtained from the UK trials COV001 and COV002, which included a single-blind randomized controlled phase 2/3 trial of AZD1222 (ChAdOx1 nCoV-19) in healthy adults. Trial participant PBMC samples were collected at day 0 and day 28 after the second dose for TCRbeta chain sequencing. The sequencing used peripheral blood, collected 28 days after the second AZD1222 dose. The sequence derives from an adult who received the AZD1222 COVID-19 vaccine.

The nucleotide sequence reads TGTGCCAGCAGCTCCCGGGACGGCCTTTATGAGCAGTTCTTC. It encodes CASSSRDGLYEQFF. The chain is made from TRBV5-4 and TRBJ2-1; the D assignment is uncertain and may be TRBD1 or TRBD2, with 5 bases supporting each. Its CDR3 holds 14 amino acids, cysteine through phenylalanine. Only CDR3 DNA is held: 42 bases, read in frame from base 1. The junction shows trimming of 3 bases on V and 8 bases on J, plus 15 bases between the germline ends. CDR1 is given as SGHNT and CDR2 as YYREEE, both from the germline V gene (reference sequence).